This T cell receptor beta chain derives from a study of T-cell reconstitution after alpha-beta-depleted transplantation in children (dated by TCRdb to 2016 to 2017). For the wider study: T-cell immune reconstitution after TCRalphabeta/CD19-depleted allogeneic hematopoietic cell transplantation in children was quantitatively tracked in the study by means of TCR repertoire profiling.

V sheds 6 bases and J sheds 1 base, leaving 13 bases between their ends. CDR1 and CDR2 were assigned from the germline V gene as SNHLY and FYNNEI. From cysteine to phenylalanine, the CDR3 is 14 amino acids long. Only CDR3 DNA is held: 42 bases, read in frame from base 1. The library was obtained by PCR. TCRdb names Illumina HiSeq 2500 as the instrument used. Molecular barcoding was employed in the preparation of TCR libraries, with unique molecular identifiers being used to normalize TCRbeta repertoire quantification. TCRdb took the public reads, trimmed them with fastp at Q25, ran MiXCR for clone calling and kept in-frame beta chains. Entries are consolidated by CDR3 protein sequence, retaining the most common genes and DNA. The sample contains 350,000 to 500,000 distinct CDR3 sequences, roughly 43% of them found a single time. The ten largest clones represent under 35% of the sample. On the study overall, not on this receptor specifically: Over subsequent months, a decline in hyperexpanded clone frequencies was noted, and after one year, T-cell counts and TCRbeta diversity were mostly ascribed to newly produced T cells. In some patients, high TCRbeta diversity at day 60 was attributed to recipient T cells and intrathymic progenitors that had survived conditioning. The apparently early recovery of alphabetaT-cell counts about two months after transplant reportedly depended on only several hundred rapidly expanded clones that came from non-depleted graft cells.

Details on this clonotype: Its antigen is unknown. One base away there is no much larger clone; base qualities are not given.

Read against the paper, the sample's treatment or condition label means: allogeneic hematopoietic cell transplantation with graft depleted of TCRalphabeta T cells and CD19 B cells. Transplant recipients were children who received TCRalphabeta/CD19-depleted allogeneic hematopoietic cell grafts. This sequence originates from a girl aged 2-9 years with aplastic anemia, due to receive a stem cell transplant. The sample consisted of PBMCs, taken before TCRalphabeta/CD19-depleted stem cell transplant. The chain is encoded by TRBV2 joined to TRBJ2-7; the D gene is perhaps TRBD1, from 5 matching bases. The nucleotides are TGTGCCAGCAGCGGTCAGGGCCGTTCCTACGAGCAGTACTTC. Its product reads: CASSGQGRSYEQYF.